These 17 T cell receptor beta chains came from one sample sequenced in a study of T-cell reconstitution after alpha-beta-depleted transplantation in children. Unique molecular identifiers were incorporated during preparation of the TCRbeta library. MiXCR, run by TCRdb on the PCR reads, gives a single entry per CDR3 protein. In the table there are about 370,000 distinct CDR3 sequences, about a fifth of which are singletons. The sequencing here drew on PBMCs from the stem cell graft donor, taken from the stem cell graft. Receptors originate from a human donor who donated a stem cell graft to a child with acute myeloid leukemia.

This clonotype was counted at least ten times. The chain couples TRBV25-1 to TRBJ1-2; 9 bases are shared with TRBD1. V lost 3 bases, J lost 7 bases, and 15 bases stayed unmatched. The CDR3 consists of 17 residues. In germline, CDR1 is MGHDK, CDR2 SYGVNS. The CDR3 region is CASSDHLGLGTGSGYTF. The CDR3 nucleotides are TGTGCCAGCAGTGACCACCTTGGTTTAGGGACAGGGAGTGGCTACACCTTC.

This clonotype has a handful of counts. At one of its ends the junction is not consistent with the germline gene, which may arise from a read error. This sequence joins TRBV23-1 and TRBJ2-7, with 9 bases aligning to TRBD1. TRBV23-1 is classed as an ORF, of uncertain function. This CDR3 has 16 amino acids. CDR3 protein: CASGHPKKGQGYEQYF. The CDR3 DNA sequence: TGCGCCAGCGGTCACCCAAAAAAGGGACAGGGTTACGAGCAGTACTTC.

In its sample, this clonotype was seen many times. V gene TRBV29-1 combines with J gene TRBJ2-1, with D maybe TRBD2 (5 bases). The CDR3 is 15 residues long. V gave up 4 bases and J gave up 1 base, with 14 bases separating them. Germline CDR1 and CDR2: SQVTM and ANQGSEA. The CDR3 bases are TGCAGCGTTGTAGGACTGCTCGGGTCCTACAATGAGCAGTTCTTC. Translating it yields CSVVGLLGSYNEQFF.

This clonotype appeared a few times. V usage is TRBV12-3 or TRBV12-4 and J usage is TRBJ1-1; a possible D gene is TRBD1 (5 bases). The CDR3 covers 14 residues. The V gene lost 5 bases and the J gene lost 1 base, with 11 bases spanning the gap. Written as DNA, the CDR3 is TGTGCCAGCAGTGCCTTCGGGGGGAACACTGAAGCTTTCTTT. Translating gives CASSAFGGNTEAFF.

There are many counts of this clonotype. The chain recombines TRBV20-1 with TRBJ1-6; weak D call: TRBD1 (5 bases). With 3 bases removed from V and 13 bases from J, the gap between germline ends came to 25 bases. There are 16 residues in the CDR3. The germline V gene has CDR1 DFQATT and CDR2 SNEGSKA (reference sequence). CDR3 region: CSASQRDGLEVSPLHF. The CDR3 nucleotides are TGCAGTGCTAGTCAGAGGGACGGCCTAGAGGTTTCGCCCCTCCACTTT.

This clonotype was seen repeatedly, ten times or more. This chain uses TRBV7-9 with TRBJ2-7, with 7 bases matching TRBD1. Germline CDR1 reads SEHNR; CDR2 reads FQNEAQ (reference sequence). The CDR3 has 13 amino acids. The V gene end was trimmed by 2 bases and the J gene end by 3 bases; junction bases not matched to a gene: 1. This CDR3 is CASSLRQGYEQYF. CDR3 DNA: TGTGCCAGCAGCTTACGACAGGGCTACGAGCAGTACTTC.

This clonotype was detected many times. The rearrangement joins TRBV12-3 or TRBV12-4 to TRBJ2-1; 9 positions match TRBD2. V lost 7 bases to trimming and J lost 7 bases; unmatched junction nucleotides: 17. The CDR3 extends over 17 amino acids. DNA for the CDR3: TGTGCCAGCACCCTAGGGATAGCGGGAGATCGGGGAAATGAGCAGTTCTTC. Amino acid sequence: CASTLGIAGDRGNEQFF.

This clonotype was observed a few times. This chain links TRBV7-6 with TRBJ2-2; 7 nucleotides line up with TRBD1. The V gene end was trimmed by 0 bases and the J gene end by 2 bases; junction bases not matched to a gene: 3. The CDR3 extends over 16 amino acids. In germline, CDR1 is SGHVS, CDR2 FNYEAQ. The CDR3 DNA is TGTGCCAGCAGCTTAGCGGGGACAGTTAACACCGGGGAGCTGTTTTTT. Amino acids: CASSLAGTVNTGELFF.

Only a few counts were recorded for this clonotype. The V and J genes are TRBV4-3 and TRBJ2-2; no definite D call. Trimming took 2 bases from V and 7 from J, leaving 11 bases between them. The germline V gene has CDR1 LGHNA and CDR2 YSLEER. CDR3 size: 14 residues. The CDR3 sequence: CASSQLKALGELFF. The CDR3 coding sequence is TGCGCCAGCAGCCAATTGAAAGCGCTCGGGGAGCTGTTTTTT.

As regards this clonotype: The germline gene is not matched at one end of the junction; a read error may be the cause. The chain links TRBV7-3 to TRBJ1-6; D call uncertain. CDR3 length: 12 residues. The germline V gene encodes CDR1 SGHTA and CDR2 FQGTGA. This chain's CDR3 is CASSPYNSPLHF. The CDR3 nucleotides read TGTGCCAGCAGCCCCTACAATTCACCCCTCCACTTT.

The chain employs TRBV29-1 and TRBJ2-5; D is perhaps TRBD1 (5 bases). Per germline, CDR1 SQVTM and CDR2 ANQGSEA. V was shortened by 6 bases and J by 0 bases, with 14 bases between the two germline ends. CDR3 length: 14 amino acids. The DNA for the CDR3 is TGCAGCGTGACAGCCTTGCCCGACCAAGAGACCCAGTACTTC. This sequence encodes CSVTALPDQETQYF.

The J gene is TRBJ2-7, the V gene TRBV4-2; D may be TRBD1 (6 bases). Trimming stripped 1 base from V and 5 bases from J, with 15 bases between. Per germline, CDR1 LGHNA and CDR2 YNFKEQ. The CDR3 sequence is 15 residues long. The CDR3 coding sequence is TGTGCCAGCAGCCAAGTAGGGGGATCCAGAGACGAGCAGTACTTC. Its protein is CASSQVGGSRDEQYF.

V gene TRBV28 combines with J gene TRBJ1-1; TRBD1 is a possible D gene (5 bases). The V and J ends lost 11 bases and 4 bases respectively, with 14 bases between them. The CDR3 runs 12 residues. Per germline, CDR1 MDHEN and CDR2 SYDVKM. The CDR3 DNA is TGTGCCGCCAGGGTGGGTGGCACTGAAGCTTTCTTT. This gives the protein CAARVGGTEAFF.

The chain recombines TRBV4-2 with TRBJ2-1; D is perhaps TRBD2 (5 bases). Germline values: CDR1 LGHNA, CDR2 YNFKEQ. V lost 1 base and J lost 6, with 19 bases in between. This CDR3 contains 17 residues. CDR3 residues: CASSQAPRWENPNEQFF. The CDR3, as DNA: TGTGCCAGCAGCCAAGCCCCTCGGTGGGAGAATCCCAATGAGCAGTTCTTC.

At least ten counts were recorded for this clonotype. The CDR3 bases are TGCAGCGTTGTGAACAATGAGCAGTTCTTC. This encodes CSVVNNEQFF. This chain links TRBV29-1 with TRBJ2-1; unclear D gene. This CDR3 comprises 10 residues. Germline lookup yields CDR1 SQVTM and CDR2 ANQGSEA. The germline V and J ends were trimmed by 4 bases and 5 bases, with 3 bases remaining between them.

The chain links TRBV7-9 to TRBJ2-1, with D possibly being TRBD1 (6 bases). This CDR3 contains 15 residues. V shed 3 bases and J shed 8 bases, with 17 bases lying between them. CDR1 and CDR2 (germline): SEHNR, FQNEAQ (reference sequence). The CDR3 loop is CASSFAGVVVDEQFF. CDR3 nucleotide sequence: TGTGCCAGCAGCTTTGCAGGGGTAGTTGTCGATGAGCAGTTCTTC.

The chain links TRBV7-2 to TRBJ2-3; weak D call: TRBD1 (6 bases). The CDR3 is 15 residues long. Trimming cost V 2 bases and J 3 bases, with 12 bases left between them. Germline assignment: CDR1 SGHTA and CDR2 FQGNSA. Written as DNA, the CDR3 is TGTGCCAGCAGCTTAAGGGGGTATGAGACAGATACGCAGTATTTT. As protein: CASSLRGYETDTQYF. Based on the CDR3 plus reference TRBV7-2 and TRBJ2-3, the full variable domain is GAGVSQSPSNKVTEKGKDVELRCDPISGHTALYWYRQSLGQGLEFLIYFQGNSAPDKSGLPSDRFSAERTGGSVSTLTIQRTQQEDSAVYLCASSLRGYETDTQYFGPGTRLTVL.